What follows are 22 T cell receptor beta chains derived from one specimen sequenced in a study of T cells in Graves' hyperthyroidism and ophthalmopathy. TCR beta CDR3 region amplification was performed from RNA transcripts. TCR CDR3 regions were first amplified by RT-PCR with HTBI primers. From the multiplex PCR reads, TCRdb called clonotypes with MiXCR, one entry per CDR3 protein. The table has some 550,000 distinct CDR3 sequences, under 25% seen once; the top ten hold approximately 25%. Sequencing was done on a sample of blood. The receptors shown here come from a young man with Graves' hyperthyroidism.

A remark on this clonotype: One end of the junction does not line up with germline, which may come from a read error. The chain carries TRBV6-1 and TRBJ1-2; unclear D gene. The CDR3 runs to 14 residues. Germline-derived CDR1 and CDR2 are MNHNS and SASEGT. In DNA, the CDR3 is TGTGCCAGCAGTGAAAAGGCACCGAACTATGGTTACACCTTC. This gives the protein CASSEKAPNYGYTF.

For the CDR3, the DNA is TGTGCCAGCAGTGCCACGACTAGCGCGACAAACGAGCAGTACTTC. Its protein is CASSATTSATNEQYF. The chain couples TRBV28 to TRBJ2-7; 8 bases line up with TRBD2. The CDR3 contains 15 residues. Germline-derived CDR1 and CDR2 are MDHEN and SYDVKM. J lost 5 bases, V lost 5 bases, and 11 bases had no gene match. Combining the CDR3 with reference TRBV28 and TRBJ2-7 gives the whole variable domain DVKVTQSSRYLVKRTGEKVFLECVQDMDHENMFWYRQDPGLGLRLIYFSYDVKMKEKGDIPEGYSVSREKKERFSLILESASTNQTSMYLCASSATTSATNEQYFGPGTRLTVT.

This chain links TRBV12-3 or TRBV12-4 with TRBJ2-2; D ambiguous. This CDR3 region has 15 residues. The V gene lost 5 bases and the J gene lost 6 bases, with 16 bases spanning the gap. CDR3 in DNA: TGTGCCAGCAGTCCTGAAAGCCCCCCCGCCGGGGAGCTGTTTTTT. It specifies CASSPESPPAGELFF.

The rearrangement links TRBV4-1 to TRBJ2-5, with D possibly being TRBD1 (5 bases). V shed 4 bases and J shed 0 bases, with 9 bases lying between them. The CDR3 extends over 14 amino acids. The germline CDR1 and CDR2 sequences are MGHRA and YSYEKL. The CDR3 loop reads CASSPQTDQETQYF. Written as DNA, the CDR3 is TGCGCCAGCAGCCCCCAGACAGACCAAGAGACCCAGTACTTC.

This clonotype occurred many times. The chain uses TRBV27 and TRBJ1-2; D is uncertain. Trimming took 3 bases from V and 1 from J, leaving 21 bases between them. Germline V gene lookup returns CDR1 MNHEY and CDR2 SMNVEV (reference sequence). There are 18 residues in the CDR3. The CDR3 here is CASSFLPFEDGINYGYTF. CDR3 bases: TGTGCCAGCAGTTTTTTACCTTTTGAAGACGGGATTAACTATGGCTACACCTTC.

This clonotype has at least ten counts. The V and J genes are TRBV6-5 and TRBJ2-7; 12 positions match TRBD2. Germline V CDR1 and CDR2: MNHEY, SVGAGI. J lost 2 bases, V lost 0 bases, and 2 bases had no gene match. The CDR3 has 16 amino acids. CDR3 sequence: CASSYSASGGAYEQYF. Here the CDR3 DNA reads TGTGCCAGCAGTTACTCGGCTAGCGGGGGGGCCTACGAGCAGTACTTC.

The CDR3: CASSLVSGAHGYTF. CDR3 DNA sequence: TGTGCCAGCAGCTTAGTGTCTGGGGCCCATGGCTACACCTTC. The V gene is TRBV7-2, the J gene TRBJ1-2; possible D gene TRBD1, 5 bases. The CDR3 has 14 residues. The V gene lost 1 base and the J gene lost 6 bases, with 12 bases spanning the gap. Germline CDR1 SGHTA, CDR2 FQGNSA.

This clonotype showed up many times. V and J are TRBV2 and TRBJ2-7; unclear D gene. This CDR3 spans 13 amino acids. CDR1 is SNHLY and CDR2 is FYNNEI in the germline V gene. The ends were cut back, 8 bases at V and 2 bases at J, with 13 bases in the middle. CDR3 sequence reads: CASSGERPYEQYF. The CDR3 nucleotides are TGTGCCAGCTCGGGCGAGAGACCCTACGAGCAGTACTTC.

CDR3 DNA sequence: TGCGCCAGCAGTCCGAGCCGCGGGACAGGGACTGAAGCTTTCTTT. Translating gives CASSPSRGTGTEAFF. This sequence joins TRBV10-1 and TRBJ1-1; the match to TRBD1 covers 9 bases. J gave up 5 bases and V 5 bases, and 9 bases lay outside the gene matches. The CDR3 totals 15 residues. Germline V CDR1 and CDR2: WNHNN, SYGVQD (reference sequence).

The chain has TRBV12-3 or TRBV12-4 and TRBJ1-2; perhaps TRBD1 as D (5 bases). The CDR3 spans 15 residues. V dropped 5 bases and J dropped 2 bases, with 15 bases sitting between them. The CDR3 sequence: CASSTYGTPNYGYTF. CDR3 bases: TGTGCCAGCAGTACATACGGGACGCCGAACTATGGCTACACCTTC.

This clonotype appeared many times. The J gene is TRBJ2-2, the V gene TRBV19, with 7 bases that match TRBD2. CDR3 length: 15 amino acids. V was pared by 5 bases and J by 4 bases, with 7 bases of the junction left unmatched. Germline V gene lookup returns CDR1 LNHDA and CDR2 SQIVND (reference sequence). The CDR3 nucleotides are TGTGCCAGTAGTGTCGTACTAGCGAGCACCGGGGAGCTGTTTTTT. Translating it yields CASSVVLASTGELFF.

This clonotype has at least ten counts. CDR3 in DNA: TGTGCCAGCAGTGGGACTAGCGGGGGCCGGGAGACCCAGTACTTC. It specifies CASSGTSGGRETQYF. This chain uses TRBV2 with TRBJ2-5, with 13 bases fitting TRBD2. With V trimmed by 4 bases and J by 5 bases, 4 bases remained unmatched. Germline V gene data show CDR1 as SNHLY and CDR2 as FYNNEI. CDR3 size: 15 residues. Combining the CDR3 with reference TRBV2 and TRBJ2-5 gives the whole variable domain EPEVTQTPSHQVTQMGQEVILRCVPISNHLYFYWYRQILGQKVEFLVSFYNNEISEKSEIFDDQFSVERPDGSNFTLKIRSTKLEDSAMYFCASSGTSGGRETQYFGPGTRLLVL.

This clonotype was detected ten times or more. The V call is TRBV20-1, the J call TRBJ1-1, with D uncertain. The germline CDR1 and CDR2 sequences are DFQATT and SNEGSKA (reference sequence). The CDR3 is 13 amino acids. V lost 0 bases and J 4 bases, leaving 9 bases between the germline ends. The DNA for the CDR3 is TGCAGTGCTAGAGATACGCTGGGCACTGAAGCTTTCTTT. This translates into CSARDTLGTEAFF.

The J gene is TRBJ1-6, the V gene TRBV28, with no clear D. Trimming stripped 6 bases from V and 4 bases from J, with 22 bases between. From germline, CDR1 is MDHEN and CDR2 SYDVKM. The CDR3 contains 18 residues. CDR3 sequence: CASSPKPLRTAYNSPLHF. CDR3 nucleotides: TGTGCCAGCAGCCCAAAACCCCTCCGGACGGCTTATAATTCACCCCTCCACTTT.

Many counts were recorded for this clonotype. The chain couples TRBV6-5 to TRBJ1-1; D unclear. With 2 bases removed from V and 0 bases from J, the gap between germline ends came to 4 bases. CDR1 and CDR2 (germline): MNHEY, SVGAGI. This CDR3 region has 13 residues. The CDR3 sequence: CASSYRLNTEAFF. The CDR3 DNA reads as TGTGCCAGCAGTTACAGGCTGAACACTGAAGCTTTCTTT.

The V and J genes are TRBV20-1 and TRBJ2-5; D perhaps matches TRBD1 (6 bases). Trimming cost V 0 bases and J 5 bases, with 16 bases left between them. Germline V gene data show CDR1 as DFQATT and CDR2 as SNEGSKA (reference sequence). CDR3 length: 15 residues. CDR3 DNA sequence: TGCAGTGCTAGAGAGATCACAGGGTGGGATGAGACCCAGTACTTC. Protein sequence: CSAREITGWDETQYF.

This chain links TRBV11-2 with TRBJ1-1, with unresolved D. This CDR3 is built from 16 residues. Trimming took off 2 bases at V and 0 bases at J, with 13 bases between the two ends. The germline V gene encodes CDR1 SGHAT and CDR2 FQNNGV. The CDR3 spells CASSLWADGLNTEAFF. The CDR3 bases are TGTGCCAGCAGCTTATGGGCCGACGGGCTGAACACTGAAGCTTTCTTT.

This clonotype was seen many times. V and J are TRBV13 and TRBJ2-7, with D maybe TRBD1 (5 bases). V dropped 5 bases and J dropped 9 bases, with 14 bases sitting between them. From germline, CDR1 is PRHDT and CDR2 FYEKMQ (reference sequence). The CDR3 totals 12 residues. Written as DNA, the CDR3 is TGTGCCAGCAGCAGCCCAGGGTTAGGGCAGTACTTC. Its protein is CASSSPGLGQYF.

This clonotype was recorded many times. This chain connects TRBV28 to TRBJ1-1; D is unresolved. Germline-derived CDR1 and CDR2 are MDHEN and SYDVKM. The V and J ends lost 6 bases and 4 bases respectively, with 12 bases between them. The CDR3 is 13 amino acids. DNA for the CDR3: TGTGCCAGCAGCCTAGACCCGGGCACTGAAGCTTTCTTT. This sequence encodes CASSLDPGTEAFF.

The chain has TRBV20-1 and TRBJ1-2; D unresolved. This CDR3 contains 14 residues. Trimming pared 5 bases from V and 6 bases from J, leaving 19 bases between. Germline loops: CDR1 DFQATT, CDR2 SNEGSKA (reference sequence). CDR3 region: CSAGPGLGRNGYTF. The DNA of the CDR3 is TGCAGTGCTGGACCTGGGCTTGGAAGGAATGGCTACACCTTC.

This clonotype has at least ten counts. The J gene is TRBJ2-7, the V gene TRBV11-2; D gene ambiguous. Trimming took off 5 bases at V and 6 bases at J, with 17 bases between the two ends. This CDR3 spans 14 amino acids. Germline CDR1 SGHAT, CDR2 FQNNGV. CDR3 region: CASSLLQRPGEQYF. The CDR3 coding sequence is TGTGCCAGCAGCCTCCTCCAAAGGCCGGGCGAGCAGTACTTC.

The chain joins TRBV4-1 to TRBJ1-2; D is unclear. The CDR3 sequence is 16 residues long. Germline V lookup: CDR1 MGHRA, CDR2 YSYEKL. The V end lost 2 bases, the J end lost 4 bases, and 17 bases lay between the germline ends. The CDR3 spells CASSQIGSQLLYGYTF. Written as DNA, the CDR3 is TGCGCCAGCAGCCAAATTGGCAGCCAGCTTCTCTATGGCTACACCTTC.